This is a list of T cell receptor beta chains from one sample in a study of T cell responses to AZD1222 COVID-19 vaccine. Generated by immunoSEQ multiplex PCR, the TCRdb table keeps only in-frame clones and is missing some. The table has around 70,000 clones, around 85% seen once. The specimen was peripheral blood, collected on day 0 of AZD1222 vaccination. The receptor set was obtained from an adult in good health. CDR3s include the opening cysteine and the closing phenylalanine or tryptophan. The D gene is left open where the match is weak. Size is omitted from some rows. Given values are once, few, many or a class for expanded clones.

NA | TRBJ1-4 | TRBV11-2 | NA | CASSLVQSNEKLFF | TGTGCCAGCAGCTTAGTGCAGAGTAATGAAAAACTGTTTTTT
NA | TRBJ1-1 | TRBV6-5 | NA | CAGGEAWNTEAFF | TGTGCCGGGGGAGAGGCTTGGAACACTGAAGCTTTCTTT
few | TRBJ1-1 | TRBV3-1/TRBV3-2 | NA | CASSQDLRGGAFF | TGTGCCAGCAGCCAAGATCTTAGGGGGGGAGCTTTCTTT
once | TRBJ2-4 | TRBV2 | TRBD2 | CASSEEWTSGAKNIQYF | TGTGCCAGCAGTGAAGAATGGACTAGCGGGGCCAAAAACATTCAGTACTTC
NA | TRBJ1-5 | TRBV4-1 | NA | CASSRFKGQPQHF | TGCGCCAGCAGCCGCTTCAAGGGACAGCCCCAGCATTTT
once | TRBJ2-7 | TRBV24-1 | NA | CATSDLNDEQYF | TGTGCCACCAGTGATTTGAATGACGAGCAGTACTTC
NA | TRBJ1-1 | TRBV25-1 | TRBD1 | CASRGTGQTEAFF | TGTGCCAGCAGAGGGACAGGGCAAACTGAAGCTTTCTTT
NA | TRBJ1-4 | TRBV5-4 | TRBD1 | CASSTGGDGEKLFF | TGTGCCAGCAGCACAGGGGGCGACGGAGAAAAACTGTTTTTT
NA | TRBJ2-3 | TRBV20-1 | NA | CSADRDTQYF | TGCAGTGCGGACCGAGATACGCAGTATTTT
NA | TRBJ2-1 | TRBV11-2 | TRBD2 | CASTHSLAGVYNEQFF | TGTGCCAGCACCCACTCACTAGCGGGGGTATACAATGAGCAGTTCTTC
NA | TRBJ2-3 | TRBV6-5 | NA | CATRRNTDTQYF | TGTGCCACGCGAAGGAACACAGATACGCAGTATTTT
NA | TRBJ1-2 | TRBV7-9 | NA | CASSLDSGGYGYTF | TGTGCCAGCAGCTTAGACTCAGGCGGCTATGGCTACACCTTC
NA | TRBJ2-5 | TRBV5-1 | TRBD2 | CASSSQTSSETQYF | TGCGCCAGCAGCTCCCAGACTAGCTCTGAGACCCAGTACTTC
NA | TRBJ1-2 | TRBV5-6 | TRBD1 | CASSLWGQLHYGYTF | TGTGCCAGCAGCTTATGGGGACAGCTTCACTATGGCTACACCTTC
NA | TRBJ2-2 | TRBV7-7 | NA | CASSQRTDGELFF | TGTGCTAGCAGTCAAAGGACCGACGGGGAGCTGTTTTTT
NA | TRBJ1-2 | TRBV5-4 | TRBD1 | CASSPEPRTGPTF | TGTGCCAGCAGCCCGGAACCGAGGACAGGCCCAACCTTC
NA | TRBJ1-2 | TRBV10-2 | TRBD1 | CASSDQTGVGGYTF | TGCGCCAGCAGTGATCAGACAGGGGTGGGAGGCTACACCTTC
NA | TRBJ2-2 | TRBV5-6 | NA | CASTLTGGAGELFF | TGTGCCAGCACCCTAACAGGGGGGGCCGGGGAGCTGTTTTTT
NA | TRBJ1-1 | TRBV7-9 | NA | CASSLDRVTEAFF | TGTGCCAGCAGCTTAGACAGGGTCACTGAAGCTTTCTTT
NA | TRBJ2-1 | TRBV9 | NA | CASSVVGQWGEQFF | TGTGCCAGCAGCGTAGTCGGACAGTGGGGTGAGCAGTTCTTC
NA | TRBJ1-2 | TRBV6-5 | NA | CASRFTQAQGYTF | TGTGCCAGCAGATTTACTCAGGCGCAAGGCTACACCTTC
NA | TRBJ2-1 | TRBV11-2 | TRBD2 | CASSTRGGNNEQFF | TGTGCCAGCAGTACCCGGGGGGGGAACAATGAGCAGTTCTTC
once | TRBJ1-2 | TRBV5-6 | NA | CASSLERLAYGYTF | TGTGCCAGCAGCCTGGAAAGGTTGGCCTATGGCTACACCTTC
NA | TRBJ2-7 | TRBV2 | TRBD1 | CASSATGLEQYF | TGTGCCAGCAGTGCGACAGGGCTCGAGCAGTACTTC
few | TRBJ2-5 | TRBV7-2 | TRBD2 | CASSLDATSGRIFKKTQYF | TGTGCCAGCAGCTTAGACGCCACTAGCGGGAGAATTTTTAAGAAGACCCAGTACTTC
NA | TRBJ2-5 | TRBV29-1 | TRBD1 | CSVRQGAGETQYF | TGCAGCGTCAGACAGGGGGCCGGGGAGACCCAGTACTTC
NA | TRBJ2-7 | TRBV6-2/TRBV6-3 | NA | CASSYLQGRTEQYF | TGTGCCAGCAGTTACTTGCAGGGCCGAACCGAGCAGTACTTC
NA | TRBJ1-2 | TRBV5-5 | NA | CASSRQGFGYTF | TGTGCCAGCAGCCGCCAGGGCTTTGGCTACACCTTC
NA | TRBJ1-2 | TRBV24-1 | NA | CATSDFSGSHYTF | TGTGCCACCAGTGATTTTTCAGGATCGCACTACACCTTC
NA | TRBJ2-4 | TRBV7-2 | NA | CASSPTVGVDIQYF | TGTGCCAGCAGCCCTACGGTGGGAGTGGACATTCAGTACTTC
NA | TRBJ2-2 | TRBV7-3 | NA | CASSSHYTGELFF | TGTGCCAGCAGCTCCCACTACACCGGGGAGCTGTTTTTT
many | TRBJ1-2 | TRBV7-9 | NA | CASSPPGANYGYTF | TGTGCCAGCAGCCCTCCGGGGGCGAACTATGGCTACACCTTC
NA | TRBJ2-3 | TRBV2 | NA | CASSEALLVSDTQYF | TGTGCCAGCAGTGAAGCGCTTCTAGTAAGCGATACGCAGTATTTT
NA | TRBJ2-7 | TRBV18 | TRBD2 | CASSTVAGAYEQYF | TGTGCCAGCTCAACAGTAGCGGGAGCCTACGAGCAGTACTTC
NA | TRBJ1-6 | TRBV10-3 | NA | CAIKPGLENSPLHF | TGTGCCATCAAACCAGGGCTTGAGAATTCACCCCTCCACTTT
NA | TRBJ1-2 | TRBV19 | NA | CASSMQGINGYTF | TGTGCCAGTAGTATGCAGGGGATCAATGGCTACACCTTC
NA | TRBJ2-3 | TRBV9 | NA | CASSVVGSTDTQYF | TGTGCCAGCAGCGTAGTCGGGTCCACAGATACGCAGTATTTT
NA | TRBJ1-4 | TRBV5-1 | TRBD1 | CASSLAPGQGEKLFF | TGCGCCAGCAGCTTGGCCCCGGGACAGGGTGAAAAACTGTTTTTT
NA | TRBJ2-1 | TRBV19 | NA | CASKGDGVPGNEQFF | TGTGCCAGTAAAGGGGATGGGGTCCCCGGGAATGAGCAGTTCTTC
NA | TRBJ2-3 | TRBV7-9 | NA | CASSDMGIADTQYF | TGTGCCAGCAGCGACATGGGTATCGCAGATACGCAGTATTTT
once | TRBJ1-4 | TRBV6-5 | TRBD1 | CASSYSTGLNEKLFF | TGTGCCAGCAGTTACTCGACAGGGTTAAATGAAAAACTGTTTTTT
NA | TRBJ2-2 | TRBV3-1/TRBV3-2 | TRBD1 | CASSHGQGSNTGELFF | TGTGCCAGCAGCCATGGACAGGGATCGAACACCGGGGAGCTGTTTTTT
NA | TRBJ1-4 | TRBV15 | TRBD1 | CATSGGQGYYGEKLFF | TGTGCCACCAGCGGGGGACAGGGATACTACGGTGAAAAACTGTTTTTT
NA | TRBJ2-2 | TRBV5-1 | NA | CASSATGANTGELFF | TGCGCCAGCTCCGCAACGGGAGCAAACACCGGGGAGCTGTTTTTT
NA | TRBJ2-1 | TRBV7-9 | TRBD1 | CASSHPDRPNEQFF | TGTGCCAGCAGCCACCCGGACAGGCCAAATGAGCAGTTCTTC
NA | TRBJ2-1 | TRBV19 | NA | CASKTTGAPSEQFF | TGTGCCAGTAAAACTACGGGAGCCCCTAGTGAGCAGTTCTTC
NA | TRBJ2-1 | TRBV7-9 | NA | CASRTGLYNEQFF | TGTGCCAGCAGGACGGGACTCTACAATGAGCAGTTCTTC
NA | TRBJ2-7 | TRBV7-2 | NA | CASTEDGGRSEQYF | TGTGCCAGCACCGAGGACGGGGGTAGGTCCGAGCAGTACTTC
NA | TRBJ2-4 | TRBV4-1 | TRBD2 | CASSPYAGGKNIQYF | TGCGCCAGCAGCCCCTACGCGGGAGGGAAGAACATTCAGTACTTC
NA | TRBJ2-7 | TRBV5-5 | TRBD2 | CASSLRTSGAPSYEQYF | TGTGCCAGCAGCTTAAGGACTAGCGGAGCCCCATCCTACGAGCAGTACTTC
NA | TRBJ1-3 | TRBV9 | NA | CASSANGLSGNTIYF | TGTGCCAGCAGCGCCAACGGACTATCTGGAAACACCATATATTTT
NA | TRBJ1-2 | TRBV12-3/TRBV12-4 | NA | CASSLDHYGYTF | TGTGCCAGCAGTTTGGACCACTATGGCTACACCTTC
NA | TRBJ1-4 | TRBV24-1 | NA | CATSDGGEKLFF | TGTGCCACCAGTGACGGTGGTGAAAAACTGTTTTTT
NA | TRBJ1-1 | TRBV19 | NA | CASSIMGTTGEAFF | TGTGCCAGTAGTATCATGGGGACAACTGGTGAAGCTTTCTTT
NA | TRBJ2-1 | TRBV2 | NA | CASSERLAGAYNEQFF | TGTGCCAGCAGCGAGAGACTAGCAGGGGCCTACAATGAGCAGTTCTTC